This T cell receptor (beta chain) was observed in a study of blood T cell repertoires in COVID-19. TCRdb's table, derived via immunoSEQ multiplex PCR, lists solely in-frame clones and lacks some. The sample has around 280,000 clones, roughly 87% seen once. The CDR3 extends over 15 amino acids. The germline CDR1 and CDR2 sequences are SEHNR and FQNEAQ (reference sequence). The junction had 12 bases not matched to a gene; V was cut back by 5 bases and J by 6 bases. The chain couples TRBV7-9 to TRBJ1-1; TRBD1 aligns across 7 bases. The sequenced material came from PBMCs or T cells enriched from blood (not recorded which). This TCR was recovered from a woman between 35 and 50 years old who had recovered from COVID-19. DNA for the CDR3: TGTGCCAGCAGCCCGCCAGACAGGGTGAGTCCTGAAGCTTTCTTT. Protein product: CASSPPDRVSPEAFF.